The present T cell receptor beta chain was sequenced within a study of T cells after yellow fever vaccination. Whole-study findings and limits: Weaker overall was a secondary response that nonetheless peaked faster, on day 5 versus 15. Re-detected after boosting: most primary clones, about 96% of CD4 and under 90% of CD8. High-abundance clonotypes from the bulk population could contaminate FACS-sorted repertoires.

A process of 5'RACE template switching, which added a universal primer site and UMIs, was used to make TCR cDNA. MiXCR, run by TCRdb on the 5' RACE reads, gives a single entry per CDR3 protein. The sample yields more than 300,000 distinct CDR3 sequences, about 10% seen once. Between the trimmed V and J ends, which lost 4 bases and 0 bases, there was a span of 8 bases. This CDR3 is built from 14 residues. This clonotype was seen at least ten times. Its antigen is currently unknown. The rearrangement joins TRBV12-3 or TRBV12-4 to TRBJ2-3, with a tentative D call TRBD1 (5 bases). The sequencing used CD4+ T cells sorted from PBMCs, collected 45 days after the yellow fever booster vaccination. The sequence came from a man aged 18 to 30 who received the YFV17D yellow fever vaccine. CDR3 nucleotide sequence: TGTGCCAGCAGTTCAGGGCGTAGCACAGATACGCAGTATTTT. This sequence encodes CASSSGRSTDTQYF.